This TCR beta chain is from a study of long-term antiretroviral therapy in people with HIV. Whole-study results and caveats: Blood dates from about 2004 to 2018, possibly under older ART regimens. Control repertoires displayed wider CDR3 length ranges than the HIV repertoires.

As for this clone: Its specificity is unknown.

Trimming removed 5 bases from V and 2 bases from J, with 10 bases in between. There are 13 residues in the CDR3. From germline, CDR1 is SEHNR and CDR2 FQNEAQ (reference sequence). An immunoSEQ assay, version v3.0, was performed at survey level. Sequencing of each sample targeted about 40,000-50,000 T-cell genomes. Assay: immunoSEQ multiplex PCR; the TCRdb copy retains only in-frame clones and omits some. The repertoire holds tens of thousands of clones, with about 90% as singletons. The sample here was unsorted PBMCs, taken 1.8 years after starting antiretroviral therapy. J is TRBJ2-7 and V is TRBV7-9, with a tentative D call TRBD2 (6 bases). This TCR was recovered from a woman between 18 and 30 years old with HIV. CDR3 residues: CASSPRTTYEQYF. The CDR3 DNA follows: TGTGCCAGCAGCCCGAGGACTACCTACGAGCAGTACTTC.